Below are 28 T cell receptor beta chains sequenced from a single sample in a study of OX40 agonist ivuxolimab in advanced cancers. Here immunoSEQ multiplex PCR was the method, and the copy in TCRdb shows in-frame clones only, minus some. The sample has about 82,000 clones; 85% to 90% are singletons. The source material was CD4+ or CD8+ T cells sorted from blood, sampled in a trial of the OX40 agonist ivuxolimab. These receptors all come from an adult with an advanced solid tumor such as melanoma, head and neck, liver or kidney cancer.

The chain's CDR3 is CASSQLRDGGKLFF. CDR3 DNA: TGCGCCAGCAGCCAGTTACGGGACGGAGGAAAACTGTTTTTT. The genes are TRBV4-3 and TRBJ1-4, with D perhaps matching TRBD1 (5 bases). The CDR3 totals 14 residues. V lost 3 bases to trimming and J lost 10 bases, with 15 bases between them. The germline V gene has CDR1 LGHNA and CDR2 YSLEER.

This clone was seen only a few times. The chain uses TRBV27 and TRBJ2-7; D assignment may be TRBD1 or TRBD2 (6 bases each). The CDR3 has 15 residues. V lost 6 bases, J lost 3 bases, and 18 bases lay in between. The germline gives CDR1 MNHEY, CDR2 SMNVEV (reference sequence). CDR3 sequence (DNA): TGTGCCAGCAGCTCATCGGGGGCAGAGGACTACGAGCAGTACTTC. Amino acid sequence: CASSSSGAEDYEQYF.

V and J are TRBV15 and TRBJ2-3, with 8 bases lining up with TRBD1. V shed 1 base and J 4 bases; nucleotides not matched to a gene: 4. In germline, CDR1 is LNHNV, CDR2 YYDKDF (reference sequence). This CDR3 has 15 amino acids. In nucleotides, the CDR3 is TGTGCCACCAGCAGAGGAGGGACAGGCGCAGATACGCAGTATTTT. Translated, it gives CATSRGGTGADTQYF.

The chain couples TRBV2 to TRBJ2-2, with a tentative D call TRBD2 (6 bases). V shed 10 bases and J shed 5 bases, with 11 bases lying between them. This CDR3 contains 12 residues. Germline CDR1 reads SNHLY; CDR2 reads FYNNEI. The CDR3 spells CANRTITGELFF. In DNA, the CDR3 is TGTGCCAACCGGACTATAACCGGGGAGCTGTTTTTT.

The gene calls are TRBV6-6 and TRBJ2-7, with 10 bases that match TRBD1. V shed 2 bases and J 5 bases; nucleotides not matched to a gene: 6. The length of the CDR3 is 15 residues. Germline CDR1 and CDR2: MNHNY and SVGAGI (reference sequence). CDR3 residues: CASSYPDRGRNEQYF. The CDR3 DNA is TGTGCCAGCAGTTACCCCGACAGGGGGCGGAACGAGCAGTACTTC.

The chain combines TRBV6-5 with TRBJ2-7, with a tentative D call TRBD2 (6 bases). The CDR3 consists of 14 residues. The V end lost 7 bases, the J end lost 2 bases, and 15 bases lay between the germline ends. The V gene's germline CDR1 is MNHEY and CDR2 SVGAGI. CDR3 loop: CASIKPGETYEQYF. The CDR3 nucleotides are TGTGCCAGCATCAAGCCGGGAGAGACCTACGAGCAGTACTTC.

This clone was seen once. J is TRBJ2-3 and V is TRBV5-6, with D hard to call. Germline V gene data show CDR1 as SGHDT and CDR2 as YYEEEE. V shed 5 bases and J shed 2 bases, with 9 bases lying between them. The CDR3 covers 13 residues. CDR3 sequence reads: CASSFMSTDTQYF. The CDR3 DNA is TGTGCCAGCAGTTTCATGTCCACAGATACGCAGTATTTT.

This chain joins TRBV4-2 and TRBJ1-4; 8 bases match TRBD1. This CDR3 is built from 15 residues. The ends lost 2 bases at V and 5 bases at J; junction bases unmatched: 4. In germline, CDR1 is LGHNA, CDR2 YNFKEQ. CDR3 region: CASSQQTGENEKLFF. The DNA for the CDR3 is TGTGCCAGCAGCCAACAGACAGGGGAGAATGAAAAACTGTTTTTT.

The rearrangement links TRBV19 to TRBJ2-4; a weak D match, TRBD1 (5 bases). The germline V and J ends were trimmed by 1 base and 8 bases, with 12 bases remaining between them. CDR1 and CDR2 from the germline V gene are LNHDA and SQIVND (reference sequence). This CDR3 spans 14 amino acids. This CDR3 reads CASSIGAGNHIQYF. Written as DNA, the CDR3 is TGTGCCAGTAGTATAGGGGCAGGGAATCACATTCAGTACTTC.

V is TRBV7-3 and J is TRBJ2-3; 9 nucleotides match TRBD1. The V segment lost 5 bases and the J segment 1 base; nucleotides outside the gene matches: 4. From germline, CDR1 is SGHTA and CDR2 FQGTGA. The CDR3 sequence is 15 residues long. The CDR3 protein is CASSLQGAGTDTQYF. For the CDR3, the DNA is TGTGCCAGCAGCCTACAGGGGGCCGGCACAGATACGCAGTATTTT.

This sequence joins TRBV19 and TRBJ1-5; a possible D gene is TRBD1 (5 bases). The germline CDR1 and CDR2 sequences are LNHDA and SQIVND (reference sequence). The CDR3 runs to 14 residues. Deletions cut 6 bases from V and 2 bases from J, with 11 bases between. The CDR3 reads CASRYGGGNQPQHF. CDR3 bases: TGTGCCAGTAGATACGGGGGAGGCAATCAGCCCCAGCATTTT.

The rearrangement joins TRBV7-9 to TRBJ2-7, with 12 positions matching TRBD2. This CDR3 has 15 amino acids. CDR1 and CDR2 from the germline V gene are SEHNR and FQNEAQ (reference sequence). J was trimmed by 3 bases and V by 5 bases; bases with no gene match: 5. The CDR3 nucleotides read TGTGCCAGCAGCGGGAGGACTAGCGGGATCTACGAGCAGTACTTC. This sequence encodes CASSGRTSGIYEQYF.

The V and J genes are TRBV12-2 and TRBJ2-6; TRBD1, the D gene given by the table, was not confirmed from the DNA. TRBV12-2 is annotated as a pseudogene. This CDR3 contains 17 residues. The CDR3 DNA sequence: TGTGCAAGTCGCCAACGATCCACACAAAGTCGGGCCAACGTCCTGACTTTC. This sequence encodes CASRQRSTQSRANVLTF.

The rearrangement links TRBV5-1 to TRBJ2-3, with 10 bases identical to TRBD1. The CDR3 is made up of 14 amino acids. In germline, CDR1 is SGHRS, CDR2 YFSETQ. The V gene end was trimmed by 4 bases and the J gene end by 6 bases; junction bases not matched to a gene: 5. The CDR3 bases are TGCGCCAGCAGCCTCGGACAGGGGGGTGATACGCAGTATTTT. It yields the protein CASSLGQGGDTQYF.

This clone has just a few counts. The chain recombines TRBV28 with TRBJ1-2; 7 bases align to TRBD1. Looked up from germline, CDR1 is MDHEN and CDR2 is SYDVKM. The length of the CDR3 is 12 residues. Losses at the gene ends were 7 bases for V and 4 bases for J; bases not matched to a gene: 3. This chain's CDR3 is CASNGQVYGYTF. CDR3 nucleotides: TGTGCCAGCAACGGACAGGTCTATGGCTACACCTTC.

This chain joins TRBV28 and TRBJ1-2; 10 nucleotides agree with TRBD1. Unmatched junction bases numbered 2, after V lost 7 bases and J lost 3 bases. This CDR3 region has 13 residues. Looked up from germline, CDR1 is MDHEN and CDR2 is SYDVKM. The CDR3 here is CASMTGGDYGYTF. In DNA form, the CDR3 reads TGTGCCAGCATGACAGGGGGCGACTATGGCTACACCTTC.

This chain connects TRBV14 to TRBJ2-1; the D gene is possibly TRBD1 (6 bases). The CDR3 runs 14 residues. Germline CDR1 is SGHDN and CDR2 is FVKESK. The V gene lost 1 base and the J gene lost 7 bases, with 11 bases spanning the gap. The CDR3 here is CASSQVRGRNEQFF. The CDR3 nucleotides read TGTGCCAGCAGCCAAGTCAGGGGCAGGAATGAGCAGTTCTTC.

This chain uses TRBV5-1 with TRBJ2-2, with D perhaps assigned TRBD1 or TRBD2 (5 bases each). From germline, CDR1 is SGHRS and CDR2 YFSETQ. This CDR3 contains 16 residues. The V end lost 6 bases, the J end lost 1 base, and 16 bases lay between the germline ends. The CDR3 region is CASTSGDDRNTGELFF. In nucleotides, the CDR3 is TGCGCCAGCACCTCCGGGGACGACAGGAACACCGGGGAGCTGTTTTTT.

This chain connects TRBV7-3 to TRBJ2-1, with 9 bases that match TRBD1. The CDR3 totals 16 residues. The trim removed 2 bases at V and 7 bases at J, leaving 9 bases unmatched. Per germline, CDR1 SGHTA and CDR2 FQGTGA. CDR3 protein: CASSLPLGTGSNEQFF. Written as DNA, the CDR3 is TGTGCCAGCAGCTTACCCCTCGGGACAGGGTCGAATGAGCAGTTCTTC.

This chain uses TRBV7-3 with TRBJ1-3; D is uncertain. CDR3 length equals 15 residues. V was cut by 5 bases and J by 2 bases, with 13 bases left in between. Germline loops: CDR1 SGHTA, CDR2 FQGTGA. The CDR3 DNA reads TGTGCCAGCAGCCCCTCACCGGGGACTGGAAACACCATATATTTT. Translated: CASSPSPGTGNTIYF.

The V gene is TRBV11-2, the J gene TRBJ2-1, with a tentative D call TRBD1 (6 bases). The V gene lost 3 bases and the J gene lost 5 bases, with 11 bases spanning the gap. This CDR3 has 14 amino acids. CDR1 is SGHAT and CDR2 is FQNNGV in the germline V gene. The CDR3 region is CASSFLGGNNEQFF. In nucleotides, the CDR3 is TGTGCCAGCAGCTTCCTTGGGGGCAACAATGAGCAGTTCTTC.

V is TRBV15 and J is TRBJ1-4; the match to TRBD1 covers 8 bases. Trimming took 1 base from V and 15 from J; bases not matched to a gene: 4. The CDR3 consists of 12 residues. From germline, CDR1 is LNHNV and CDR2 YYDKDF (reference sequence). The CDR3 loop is CATSRGQGILFF. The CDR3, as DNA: TGTGCCACCAGCAGAGGACAGGGGATCTTGTTTTTT.

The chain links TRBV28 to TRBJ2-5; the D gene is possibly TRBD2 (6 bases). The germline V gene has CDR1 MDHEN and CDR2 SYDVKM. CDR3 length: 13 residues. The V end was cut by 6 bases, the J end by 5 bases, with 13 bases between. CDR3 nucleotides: TGTGCCAGCAGGGGAGGCCCTTGGGAGACCCAGTACTTC. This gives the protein CASRGGPWETQYF.

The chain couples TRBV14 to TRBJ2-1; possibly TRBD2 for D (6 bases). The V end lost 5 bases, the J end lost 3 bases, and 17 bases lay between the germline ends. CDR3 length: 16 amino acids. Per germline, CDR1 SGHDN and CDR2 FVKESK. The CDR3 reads CASSFRWREFYNEQFF. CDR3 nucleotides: TGTGCCAGCAGCTTTCGATGGAGGGAATTCTACAATGAGCAGTTCTTC.

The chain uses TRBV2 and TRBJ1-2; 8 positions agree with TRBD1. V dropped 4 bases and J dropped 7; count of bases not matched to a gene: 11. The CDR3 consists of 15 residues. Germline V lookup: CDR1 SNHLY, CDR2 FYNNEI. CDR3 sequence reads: CASSGTGQGMAGYTF. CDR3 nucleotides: TGTGCCAGCAGTGGGACCGGACAGGGAATGGCTGGCTACACCTTC.

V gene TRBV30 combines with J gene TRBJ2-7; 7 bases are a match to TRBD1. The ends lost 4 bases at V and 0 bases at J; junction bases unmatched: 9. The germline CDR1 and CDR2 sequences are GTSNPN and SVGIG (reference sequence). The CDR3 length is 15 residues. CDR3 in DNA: TGTGCCTGGAAGCTCACAGGGGCCGGCTCCTACGAGCAGTACTTC. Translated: CAWKLTGAGSYEQYF.

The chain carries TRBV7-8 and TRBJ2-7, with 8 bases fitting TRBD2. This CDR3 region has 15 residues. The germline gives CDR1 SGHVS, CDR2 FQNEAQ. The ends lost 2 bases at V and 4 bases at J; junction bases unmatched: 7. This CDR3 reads CASSLFAGRGYEQYF. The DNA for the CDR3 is TGTGCCAGCAGCTTATTTGCCGGGAGGGGGTACGAGCAGTACTTC.

DNA for the CDR3: TGTGCCAGCCGTGGAGGTTCGGGTGGTAGCACAGATACGCAGTATTTT. Amino acid sequence: CASRGGSGGSTDTQYF. V gene TRBV27 combines with J gene TRBJ2-3; possibly TRBD2 for D (5 bases). V was shortened by 8 bases and J by 0 bases, with 18 bases between the two germline ends. The CDR3 extends over 16 amino acids. Germline V gene sequence: CDR1 MNHEY, CDR2 SMNVEV (reference sequence).